The clone carrying this T cell receptor beta chain was picked up many times. The entry originates in a study of regulatory T cells in long-lasting Graves disease. In building TCR beta libraries, iRepertoire HTBI primers were used together with Arm-PCR of CDR3 regions. TCRdb re-derived calls from the multiplex PCR reads in MiXCR, one entry per CDR3 protein. The sample has more than 400,000 distinct CDR3 sequences; around 16% are singletons. Time point described: newly diagnosed GD, antithyroid drugs for less than 3 months. The TCR library was made from RNA extracted from PBMCs. A further study also used this sample, focusing on T cells in Graves' hyperthyroidism and ophthalmopathy.

Source: peripheral blood mononuclear cells (PBMCs), taken at new diagnosis, from a patient treated with antithyroid drugs. The receptor was isolated from a man in his forties with Graves disease.

The CDR3 nucleotides are TGCAGTGCTAGATTGACAGGGGACGGTTCACCCCTCCACTTT. This codes for CSARLTGDGSPLHF. This chain connects TRBV20-1 to TRBJ1-6; TRBD1 matches 8 bases. This CDR3 has 14 amino acids. Germline loops: CDR1 DFQATT, CDR2 SNEGSKA (reference sequence). Trimming took 2 bases from V and 9 from J; bases not matched to a gene: 6.